This is a list of T cell receptor beta chains from one sample in a study of blood T cell repertoires in COVID-19. Data came from immunoSEQ multiplex PCR; TCRdb stores just in-frame clones and leaves some out. Found here are 300,000 to 350,000 clones, 65% to 90% of them singletons; the top ten hold about 4%. Material for sequencing was PBMCs or T cells enriched from blood (not recorded which). The receptors were gathered from a middle-aged woman with acute COVID-19. Both conserved end residues are part of each CDR3. D genes are given only for firm matches. A clone size is listed for some rows: how often the clone was seen (once, few, many), or a class if it is expanded.

V	J	size	D	CDR3	DNA
TRBV18	TRBJ2-2	NA	NA	CASSPPPATSGELFF	TGTGCCAGCTCACCACCGCCGGCAACTAGCGGGGAGCTGTTTTTT
TRBV6-2/TRBV6-3	TRBJ2-3	NA	NA	CASSDGTTSTDTQYF	TGTGCCAGCAGTGACGGGACAACTAGCACAGATACGCAGTATTTT
TRBV6-8	TRBJ2-1	NA	TRBD1	CASSPDRGPYNEQFF	TGTGCCAGCAGTCCCGACAGGGGACCCTACAATGAGCAGTTCTTC
TRBV2	TRBJ1-2	NA	TRBD1	CASSTQGAFYAGYTF	TGTGCCAGCAGTACTCAGGGGGCATTTTATGCAGGCTACACCTTC
TRBV28	TRBJ2-7	NA	TRBD1	CASRPHPGQGASEQYF	TGTGCCAGCAGGCCTCACCCGGGACAGGGGGCGAGTGAGCAGTACTTC
TRBV7-9	TRBJ1-2	few	TRBD1	CASSDPGTGDGYTF	TGTGCCAGCAGCGACCCCGGGACAGGTGACGGCTACACCTTC
TRBV5-4	TRBJ1-2	NA	TRBD1	CASSPGTGSYGYTF	TGTGCCAGCAGCCCCGGGACAGGAAGCTATGGCTACACCTTC
TRBV19	TRBJ1-2	NA	TRBD1	CASSPGQGGNYGYTF	TGTGCCAGTAGCCCCGGACAGGGGGGCAACTATGGCTACACCTTC
TRBV20-1	TRBJ2-7	NA	NA	CSASRIGSEQYF	TGCAGTGCTAGTCGTATAGGGAGCGAGCAGTACTTC
TRBV9	TRBJ2-2	NA	NA	CASSAPASSPLTGELFF	TGTGCCAGCAGCGCCCCCGCTAGTTCTCCCCTCACCGGGGAGCTGTTTTTT
TRBV6-2/TRBV6-3	TRBJ1-5	NA	TRBD1	CASSYAGTGFNQPQHF	TGTGCCAGCAGTTACGCCGGGACAGGGTTTAATCAGCCCCAGCATTTT